Reported below is one T cell receptor beta chain. What it binds is unknown. This sample was included in a study of identical twins. Study conclusions and caveats: With monozygotic twins, out-of-frame TCR alpha sharing exceeded what models estimated. Invariant MAIT and iNKT cells could partly confound zero-insertion analyses.

All of the donors were Caucasians in good health. CDR1 MNHNS and CDR2 SASEGT come from the germline V gene. This CDR3 contains 17 residues. J was trimmed by 2 bases and V by 2 bases; bases with no gene match: 11. Unique molecular identifiers were present on the cDNA, which also gained a universal primer site by template switching. TCRdb ran MiXCR on the 5' RACE reads and lists one entry per CDR3 protein. The sample lists about 280,000 distinct CDR3 sequences, approximately 8.5% occurring once. The sample also formed part of further work on yellow fever vaccine responses in identical twins.

The chain carries TRBV6-1 and TRBJ2-7, with 8 bases matching TRBD1. This TCR was sampled from a woman under 30 in good health. Sequencing input: memory (CD45RO+) T cells sorted from blood. CDR3 amino acids: CASSEIPGQGGTYEQYV. The CDR3, as DNA: TGTGCCAGCAGTGAAATCCCCGGACAGGGTGGGACCTACGAGCAGTACGTC.